The next 21 T cell receptor beta chains were all read from a single sample in a study of technical replicates of blood from several donors. The method was immunoSEQ multiplex PCR; TCRdb's version includes in-frame clones alone and lacks a portion of them. The table shows tens of thousands of clones, with just over 90% occurring only once. Sample: T cells isolated from PBMCs. Receptors were obtained from a human donor in good health.

This rearrangement joins TRBV2 to TRBJ2-7; 10 nucleotides agree with TRBD1. Unmatched junction bases numbered 8, after V lost 3 bases and J lost 3 bases. Germline CDR1 SNHLY, CDR2 FYNNEI. This CDR3 is built from 16 residues. The CDR3 nucleotides read TGTGCCAGCAGTGACCTCCGACAGGGGGCTTACTACGAGCAGTACTTC. Protein product: CASSDLRQGAYYEQYF. Looking up the rest from reference TRBV2 and TRBJ2-7 gives the full variable domain: EPEVTQTPSHQVTQMGQEVILRCVPISNHLYFYWYRQILGQKVEFLVSFYNNEISEKSEIFDDQFSVERPDGSNFTLKIRSTKLEDSAMYFCASSDLRQGAYYEQYFGPGTRLTVT.

This chain links TRBV7-9 with TRBJ2-5; TRBD2 might be the D (5 bases). V lost 1 base to trimming and J lost 5 bases, with 11 bases between them. The germline V gene has CDR1 SEHNR and CDR2 FQNEAQ (reference sequence). The CDR3 loop spans 14 amino acids. This CDR3 is CASSLVDFSETQYF. Written as DNA, the CDR3 is TGTGCCAGCAGCTTAGTGGACTTCTCGGAGACCCAGTACTTC.

The J gene is TRBJ2-7, the V gene TRBV18; TRBD2 matches at 7 bases. The V and J ends lost 3 bases and 3 bases, in that order; junction bases with no gene match: 2. There are 13 residues in the CDR3. Germline V gives CDR1 KGHSH, CDR2 LQKENI. CDR3 nucleotides: TGTGCCAGCTCACCGGGGGGGGACTACGAGCAGTACTTC. This gives the protein CASSPGGDYEQYF. Combining the CDR3 with reference TRBV18 and TRBJ2-7 gives the whole variable domain NAGVMQNPRHLVRRRGQEARLRCSPMKGHSHVYWYRQLPEEGLKFMVYLQKENIIDESGMPKERFSAEFPKEGPSILRIQQVVRGDSAAYFCASSPGGDYEQYFGPGTRLTVT.

The rearrangement joins TRBV7-3 to TRBJ2-3; TRBD2 might be the D (6 bases). The CDR3 covers 13 residues. Trimming removed 10 bases at V and 0 bases at J, with 11 bases between. Germline loops: CDR1 SGHTA, CDR2 FQGTGA. The CDR3 DNA reads TGTGCCACCTCCGGGGGAAGCACAGATACGCAGTATTTT. Translating it yields CATSGGSTDTQYF.

This chain joins TRBV2 and TRBJ1-3; D is unresolved. This CDR3 has 13 amino acids. Deletions cut 11 bases from V and 0 bases from J, with 11 bases between. The germline V gene has CDR1 SNHLY and CDR2 FYNNEI. For the CDR3, the DNA is TGTGCCTGGCGGCAGACCTCTGGAAACACCATATATTTT. This encodes CAWRQTSGNTIYF. The whole variable domain, remainder taken from reference TRBV2 and TRBJ1-3, is EPEVTQTPSHQVTQMGQEVILRCVPISNHLYFYWYRQILGQKVEFLVSFYNNEISEKSEIFDDQFSVERPDGSNFTLKIRSTKLEDSAMYFCAWRQTSGNTIYFGEGSWLTVV.

Here the CDR3 DNA reads TGCGCCAGCAGCTTGGAGGCCCGGGCTGGAAACACCATATATTTT. It specifies CASSLEARAGNTIYF. This chain connects TRBV5-1 to TRBJ1-3; D remains unclear. The V gene lost 0 bases and the J gene lost 2 bases, with 9 bases spanning the gap. The CDR3 spans 15 residues. Germline assignment: CDR1 SGHRS and CDR2 YFSETQ.

The V and J genes are TRBV25-1 and TRBJ2-1; no reliable D call. The CDR3 spans 15 residues. V lost 0 bases to trimming and J lost 4 bases, with 10 bases between them. Germline V gives CDR1 MGHDK, CDR2 SYGVNS. The CDR3 sequence: CASSEYPGKYNEQFF. CDR3 DNA sequence: TGTGCCAGCAGTGAATACCCGGGTAAGTACAATGAGCAGTTCTTC.

The rearrangement uses TRBV29-1 and TRBJ2-1, with D possibly TRBD2 on 5 matching bases. This CDR3 has 11 residues. The germline V gene has CDR1 SQVTM and CDR2 ANQGSEA. Trimming cost V 4 bases and J 4 bases, with 5 bases left between them. For the CDR3, the DNA is TGCAGCGTTGCGGGGTACAATGAGCAGTTCTTC. As protein: CSVAGYNEQFF.

J is TRBJ1-2 and V is TRBV29-1; D not resolved. V dropped 5 bases and J dropped 8 bases, with 18 bases sitting between them. CDR3 length: 13 amino acids. Per the germline V gene, CDR1 is SQVTM and CDR2 is ANQGSEA. The CDR3 protein is CSVYLMEGEGYTF. CDR3 in DNA: TGCAGCGTTTATCTCATGGAGGGTGAGGGCTACACCTTC.

V gene TRBV30 combines with J gene TRBJ2-1; the D is unclear. Trimming removed 2 bases from V and 7 bases from J, with 12 bases in between. The germline V gene encodes CDR1 GTSNPN and CDR2 SVGIG (reference sequence). The CDR3 extends over 13 amino acids. The CDR3 coding sequence is TGTGCCTGGAGTCTTCTAGGTACGAATGAGCAGTTCTTC. Its translation is CAWSLLGTNEQFF.

The chain carries TRBV7-8 and TRBJ2-5, with TRBD1 matching 12 bases. CDR3 length: 16 amino acids. V shed 5 bases and J 6 bases; nucleotides not matched to a gene: 10. Germline-derived CDR1 and CDR2 are SGHVS and FQNEAQ. CDR3 sequence (DNA): TGTGCCAGCAGCCAAACACCGGGACAGGGGGCGAAGACCCAGTACTTC. It yields the protein CASSQTPGQGAKTQYF.

This rearrangement joins TRBV30 to TRBJ2-7, with TRBD2 matching 14 bases. V gave up 1 base and J gave up 2 bases; unmatched junction bases: 10. The CDR3 contains 18 residues. Germline CDR1 is GTSNPN and CDR2 is SVGIG (reference sequence). The CDR3 DNA reads TGTGCCTGGAGTGACCCCCTCCTGACTAGCGGGGGGGCCTACGAGCAGTACTTC. Its translation is CAWSDPLLTSGGAYEQYF.

This clone was picked up a small number of times. Other DNA sequences in the same sample also yield this CDR3. The chain combines TRBV29-1 with TRBJ1-1, with TRBD1 matching over 7 bases. The CDR3 length is 13 residues. CDR1 is SQVTM, CDR2 ANQGSEA, per germline. The trim removed 3 bases at V and 1 base at J, leaving 2 bases unmatched. The CDR3 DNA follows: TGCAGCGTTGAGAGACAGGGGAACACTGAAGCTTTCTTT. Amino acid sequence: CSVERQGNTEAFF.

The genes are TRBV10-1 and TRBJ1-5; D call uncertain. CDR1 WNHNN and CDR2 SYGVQD come from the germline V gene (reference sequence). This CDR3 is 13 amino acids long. V lost 2 bases and J lost 4, with 6 bases in between. The CDR3 region is CASSETVNQPQHF. For the CDR3, the DNA is TGCGCCAGCAGTGAGACGGTAAATCAGCCCCAGCATTTT.

This chain uses TRBV7-6 with TRBJ1-1; D unresolved. V was cut by 5 bases and J by 4 bases, with 8 bases left in between. The CDR3 runs to 12 residues. CDR1 is SGHVS, CDR2 FNYEAQ, per germline. The CDR3 spells CASSPNPTEAFF. The CDR3 nucleotides are TGTGCCAGCAGCCCTAATCCCACTGAAGCTTTCTTT.

The rearrangement uses TRBV6-1 and TRBJ2-7; perhaps TRBD1 as D (5 bases). The germline gives CDR1 MNHNS, CDR2 SASEGT. The V gene lost 5 bases and the J gene lost 0 bases, with 11 bases spanning the gap. This CDR3 has 14 residues. The CDR3 region is CASSQGGSSYEQYF. For the CDR3, the DNA is TGTGCCAGCAGTCAGGGCGGAAGCTCCTACGAGCAGTACTTC.

The rearrangement uses TRBV7-3 and TRBJ2-2; 9 nucleotides line up with TRBD2. V lost 5 bases to trimming and J lost 6 bases; unmatched junction nucleotides: 10. CDR1 and CDR2 from the germline V gene are SGHTA and FQGTGA. This CDR3 is 16 amino acids long. CDR3 nucleotides: TGTGCCAGCAGCCCGGGACTAGCATTTCTAGCCGGGGAGCTGTTTTTT. It specifies CASSPGLAFLAGELFF.

The chain uses TRBV5-1 and TRBJ2-7; 7 bases line up with TRBD1. This CDR3 comprises 13 residues. The germline CDR1 and CDR2 sequences are SGHRS and YFSETQ. Losses at the gene ends were 3 bases for V and 6 bases for J; bases not matched to a gene: 6. This CDR3 reads CASSYGQAIEQYF. The CDR3 DNA reads as TGCGCCAGCAGCTACGGACAGGCGATCGAGCAGTACTTC.

V usage is TRBV18 and J usage is TRBJ2-2; D perhaps matches TRBD2 (5 bases). Per the germline V gene, CDR1 is KGHSH and CDR2 is LQKENI. Trimming cost V 5 bases and J 4 bases, with 11 bases left between them. The CDR3 sequence is 14 residues long. The CDR3 coding sequence is TGTGCCAGCTCAAGGACTCACATCACCGGGGAGCTGTTTTTT. The encoded protein is CASSRTHITGELFF.

This sequence joins TRBV7-6 and TRBJ2-7, with 14 bases aligning to TRBD2. The germline V gene has CDR1 SGHVS and CDR2 FNYEAQ. Germline trimming cut 5 bases from V and 6 bases from J; bases unmatched to any gene: 3. The CDR3 has 14 amino acids. The CDR3 coding sequence is TGTGCCAGCAGCCCGACTAGCGGGAGGGGCGAGCAGTACTTC. It codes for CASSPTSGRGEQYF.

The chain combines TRBV5-4 with TRBJ2-2, with 9 bases identical to TRBD1. The length of the CDR3 is 16 residues. Germline CDR1 SGHNT, CDR2 YYREEE (reference sequence). V trimming: 4 bases; J trimming: 7 bases; junction bases outside the gene matches: 11. In DNA, the CDR3 is TGTGCCAGCAGCCAAACAGGGGGCGCGATCCTCGGGGAGCTGTTTTTT. It is translated as CASSQTGGAILGELFF. Full variable domain (rest looked up from reference TRBV5-4 and TRBJ2-2): ETGVTQSPTHLIKTRGQQVTLRCSSQSGHNTVSWYQQALGQGPQFIFQYYREEENGRGNFPPRFSGLQFPNYSSELNVNALELDDSALYLCASSQTGGAILGELFFGEGSRLTVL.